This T cell receptor (beta chain) is from a study of blood T cells in healthy people across ages (dated by TCRdb to 2013 to 2016). For context, the study as a whole: In model experiments, roughly one uniquely barcoded TCR beta cDNA molecule per two T cells was captured by template switching. Using deep sequencing normalized with unique cDNA molecular identifiers, the study measured how TCR beta repertoire diversity changes with age. The donors were divided into four age groups: young (average about 15 years), middle-aged (about 41), aged (about 62) and long-lived (about 79). For two donors (one aged 18 to 29 and one aged 80 or older), the study analyzed two additional independent replicas of 1 million unique cDNA reads from the same blood draw.

Overall study results and their limits: The long-lived group showed more naive CD4+ T cells, fewer expanded clones and increased TCR diversity than the aged group, suggesting age selection. Conclusive comparison of naive and antigen-experienced compartments was prevented by the profiling of bulk unsorted PBMCs. As age increased, observed TCR beta diversity per million T cells dropped in a roughly linear way, and a significant reduction was already evident by age around 41. Observed TCR beta diversity correlated strongly with the percentage of naive T cells measured by flow cytometry. The CMV infection status of donors was not known, potentially confounding age-related changes in expanded clonotypes. Total diversity estimates from one million sequenced T cells were considered lower bounds and underestimates.

In this sample, this clonotype turned up a few times. Its antigen remains undetermined. It has no much larger one-base neighbor in the sample; base qualities were not kept. Deletion took 2 bases off V and 7 bases off J, with a span of 11 bases between the germline ends. The CDR3 measures 13 amino acids from cysteine to phenylalanine. The DNA shown is the 39-base CDR3, in frame from base 1. The germline V gene gives CDR1 as SGHTA and CDR2 as FQGNSA. The library was obtained by 5' RACE. TCRdb names Illumina HiSeq 2500 as the instrument used. A second roughly 7 to 11 cycle PCR used a sample-barcoded 5' primer and a J-beta primer mix. Each TCR beta cDNA molecule received a unique molecular identifier from a template-switch 5' adaptor carrying 12 random nucleotides. Each sample yielded at least 2.5 million CDR3-containing paired-end reads. First-strand cDNA was synthesized from all RNA with the Mint cDNA synthesis kit, primed by a TRBC-specific oligonucleotide. All cDNA was treated with uracil-DNA glycosylase and then went through a first 18-cycle PCR with the universal primers M1SS and BC2_uni_R. Under the source paper's analysis protocol: For normalization, 1 million high-quality reads, each with a distinct molecular identifier, were randomly selected from each sample. Instead of being binned into consensus sequences, reads with shared molecular identifiers were discarded. MiTCR, set to a Q25 quality threshold and the strictest error-elimination algorithm, was used for CDR3 identification, clonotype clustering and error correction. Lower-bound total TCR beta diversity was estimated with a nonparametric unseen species model using Euler transformation. TCRdb applied fastp at Q25 and MiXCR to the public reads, then kept only in-frame beta chains. Rows with a matching CDR3 protein are joined into one entry that keeps the most common DNA and genes. Here the V and J calls rest on TCRdb's processing, not on the authors' analysis. Present in this sample are nearly 800,000 distinct CDR3 sequences, just under 25% of which were seen just once. The ten biggest clones cover approximately 3.7% of the sample.

Systemically healthy Caucasian individuals from Russia, 35 to 50 in total and aged about 6 to 90 years, were included as donors. Approximately 11 milliliters of peripheral blood were drawn from each donor into EDTA-treated Vacutainer tubes. Ficoll-Paque density-gradient centrifugation was used to isolate PBMCs, with at least 6 million per sample. Trizol reagent was used to extract total RNA from PBMCs, with at least 6 micrograms per sample. For every donor, an aliquot of PBMCs went through flow cytometry to measure the percentages of naive CD45RAhigh/CD27high T cells. The data were also submitted as part of a second study, on T cells of mothers and their children. In that second paper, the authors write: Nine systemically healthy Caucasian individuals, comprising three mothers and their six children, were included as donors. cDNA synthesis used all of the extracted RNA, with around 1.5 ug of RNA in each 15 ul reaction. In the second PCR, the M1S primer added sample barcodes and 2-4 random nucleotides. More than 9 million TCR beta CDR3 reads were obtained from each mother, and some 3.3 million reads were obtained from each child. Thymic selection similarly shapes TCR recombination output in related and unrelated pairs, with minor effect from inherited differences. Normalized repertoire overlap was always found to be slightly, but never significantly, higher in related mother-child pairs than in unrelated mother-child pairs. No persistent microchimeric T cell clones were detected, at a sensitivity of around 97 clones per million clonotypes. To look for features that set related mother-child pairs apart from unrelated individuals, the researchers ran deep NGS to compare the TCR beta repertoires of mothers and children. On average, the children were approximately 11 +/- 4 years old, while the mothers were about 40 +/- 4 years old. After adapter ligation was performed with NEBNext reagents, the libraries were sequenced on an Illumina HiSeq 2000 with 100+100 nt paired-end reads. To prevent cross-contamination, the mother and child libraries were prepared one month apart and sequenced in separate runs. Each donor had between roughly 500,000 and 2,200,000 distinct TCR beta clonotypes identified. Naive TCR beta clonotypes were estimated from low-frequency clonotypes matched to each donor's FACS-determined naive share, without sorting.

The sequencing input was blood. This TCR derives from a boy aged 5 to 17 in good health. The V gene is TRBV7-2 and the J gene is TRBJ1-1; no confident D gene assignment can be made. In nucleotide form, the sequence is TGTGCCAGCAGCTTAAATCTCATTGATGAAGCTTTCTTT. Translated, it gives CASSLNLIDEAFF.